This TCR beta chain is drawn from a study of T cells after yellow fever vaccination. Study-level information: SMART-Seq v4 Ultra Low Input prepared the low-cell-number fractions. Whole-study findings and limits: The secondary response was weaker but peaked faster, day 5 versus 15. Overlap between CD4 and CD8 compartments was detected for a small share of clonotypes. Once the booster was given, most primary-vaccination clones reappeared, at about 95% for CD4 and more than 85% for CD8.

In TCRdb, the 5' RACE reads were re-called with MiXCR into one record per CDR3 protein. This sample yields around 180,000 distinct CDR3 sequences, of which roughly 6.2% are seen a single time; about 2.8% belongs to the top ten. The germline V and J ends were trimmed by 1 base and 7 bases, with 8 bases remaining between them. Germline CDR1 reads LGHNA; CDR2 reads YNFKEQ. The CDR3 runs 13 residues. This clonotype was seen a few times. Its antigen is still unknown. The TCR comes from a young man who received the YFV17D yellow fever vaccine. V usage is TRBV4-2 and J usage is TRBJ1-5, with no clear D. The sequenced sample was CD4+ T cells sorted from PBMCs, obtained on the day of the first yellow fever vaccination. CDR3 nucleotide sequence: TGTGCCAGCAGCCAAGGCAACGGCCAGCCCCAGCATTTT. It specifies CASSQGNGQPQHF.